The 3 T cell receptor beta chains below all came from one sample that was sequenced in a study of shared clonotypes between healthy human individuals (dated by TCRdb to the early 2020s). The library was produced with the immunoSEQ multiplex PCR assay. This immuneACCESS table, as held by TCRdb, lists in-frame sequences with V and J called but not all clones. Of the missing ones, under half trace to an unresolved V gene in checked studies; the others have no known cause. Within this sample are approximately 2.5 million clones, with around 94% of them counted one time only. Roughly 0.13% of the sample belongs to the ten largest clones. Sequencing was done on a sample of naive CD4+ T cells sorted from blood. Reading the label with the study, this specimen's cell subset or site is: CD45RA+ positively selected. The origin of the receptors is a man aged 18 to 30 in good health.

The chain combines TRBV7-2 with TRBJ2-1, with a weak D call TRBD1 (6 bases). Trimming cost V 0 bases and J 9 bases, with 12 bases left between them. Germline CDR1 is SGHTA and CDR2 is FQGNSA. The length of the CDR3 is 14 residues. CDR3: CASSLARDTGEQFF. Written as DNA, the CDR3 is TGTGCCAGCAGCTTAGCGAGGGACACGGGTGAGCAGTTCTTC.

The CDR3 spells CASSFSGQSTYEQYF. CDR3 bases: TGTGCCAGCAGTTTTTCGGGACAGAGTACCTACGAGCAGTACTTC. The gene calls are TRBV28 and TRBJ2-7; TRBD1 aligns across 7 bases. CDR3 size: 15 residues. V shed 3 bases and J 2 bases; nucleotides not matched to a gene: 7. Germline assignment: CDR1 MDHEN and CDR2 SYDVKM.

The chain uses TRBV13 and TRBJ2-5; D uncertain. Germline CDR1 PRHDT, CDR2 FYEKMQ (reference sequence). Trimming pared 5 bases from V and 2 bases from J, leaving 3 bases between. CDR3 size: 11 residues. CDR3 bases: TGTGCCAGCAGCCTTCAAGAGACCCAGTACTTC. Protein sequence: CASSLQETQYF.